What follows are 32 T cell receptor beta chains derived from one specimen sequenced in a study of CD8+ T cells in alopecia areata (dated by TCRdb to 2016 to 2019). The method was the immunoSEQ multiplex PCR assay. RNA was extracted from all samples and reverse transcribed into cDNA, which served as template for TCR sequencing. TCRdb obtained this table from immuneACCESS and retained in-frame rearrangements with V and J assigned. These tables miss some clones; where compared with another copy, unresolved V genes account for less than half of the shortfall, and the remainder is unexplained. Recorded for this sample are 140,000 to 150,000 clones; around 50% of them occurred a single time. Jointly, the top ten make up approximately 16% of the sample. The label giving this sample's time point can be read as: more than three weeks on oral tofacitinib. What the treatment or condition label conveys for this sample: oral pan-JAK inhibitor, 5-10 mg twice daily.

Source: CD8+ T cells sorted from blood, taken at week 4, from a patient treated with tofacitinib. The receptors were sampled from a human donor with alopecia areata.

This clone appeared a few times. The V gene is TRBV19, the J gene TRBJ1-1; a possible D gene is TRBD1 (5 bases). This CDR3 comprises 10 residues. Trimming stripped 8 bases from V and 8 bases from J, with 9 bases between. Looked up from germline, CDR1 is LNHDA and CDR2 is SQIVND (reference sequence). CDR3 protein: CASLGGEAFF. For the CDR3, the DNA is TGTGCCAGTCTTGGGGGAGAAGCTTTCTTT. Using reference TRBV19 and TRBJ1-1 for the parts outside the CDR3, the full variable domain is DGGITQSPKYLFRKEGQNVTLSCEQNLNHDAMYWYRQDPGQGLRLIYYSQIVNDFQKGDIAEGYSVSREKKESFPLTVTSAQKNPTAFYLCASLGGEAFFGQGTRLTVV.

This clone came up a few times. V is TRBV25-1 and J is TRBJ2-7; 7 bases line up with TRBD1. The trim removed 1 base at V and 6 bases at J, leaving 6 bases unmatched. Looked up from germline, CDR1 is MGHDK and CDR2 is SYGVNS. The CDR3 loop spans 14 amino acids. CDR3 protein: CASSELTGLAEQYF. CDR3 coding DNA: TGTGCCAGCAGTGAATTGACAGGGCTCGCCGAGCAGTACTTC.

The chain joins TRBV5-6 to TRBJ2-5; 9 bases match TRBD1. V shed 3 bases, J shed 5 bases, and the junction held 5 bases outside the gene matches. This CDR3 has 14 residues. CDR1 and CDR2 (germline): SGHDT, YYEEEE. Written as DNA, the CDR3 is TGTGCCAGCAGCTCCGACAGGGGGTGGGAGACCCAGTACTTC. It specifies CASSSDRGWETQYF.

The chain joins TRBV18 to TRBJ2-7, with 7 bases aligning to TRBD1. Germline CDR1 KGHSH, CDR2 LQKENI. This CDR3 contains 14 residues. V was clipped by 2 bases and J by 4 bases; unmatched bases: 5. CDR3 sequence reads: CASSPWGRGYEQYF. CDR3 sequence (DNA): TGTGCCAGCTCACCATGGGGCAGGGGGTACGAGCAGTACTTC.

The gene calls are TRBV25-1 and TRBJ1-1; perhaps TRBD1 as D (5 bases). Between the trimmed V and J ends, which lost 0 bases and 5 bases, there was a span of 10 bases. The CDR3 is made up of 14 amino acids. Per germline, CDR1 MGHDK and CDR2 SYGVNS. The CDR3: CASSEYGALTEAFF. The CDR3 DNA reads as TGTGCCAGCAGTGAATATGGGGCCCTAACTGAAGCTTTCTTT.

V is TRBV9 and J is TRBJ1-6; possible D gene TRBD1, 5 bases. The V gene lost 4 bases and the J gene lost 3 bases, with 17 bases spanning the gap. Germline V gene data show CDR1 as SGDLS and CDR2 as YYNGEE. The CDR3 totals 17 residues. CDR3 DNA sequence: TGTGCCAGCAGCCCCGGCATAAGGGGCCACTATAATTCACCCCTCCACTTT. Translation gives CASSPGIRGHYNSPLHF.

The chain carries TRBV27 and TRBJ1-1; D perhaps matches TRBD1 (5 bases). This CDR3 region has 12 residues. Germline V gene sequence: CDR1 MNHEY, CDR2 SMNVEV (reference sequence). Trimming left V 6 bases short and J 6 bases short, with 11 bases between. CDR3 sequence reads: CASSPGAAEAFF. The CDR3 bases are TGTGCCAGCAGCCCCGGGGCAGCTGAAGCTTTCTTT.

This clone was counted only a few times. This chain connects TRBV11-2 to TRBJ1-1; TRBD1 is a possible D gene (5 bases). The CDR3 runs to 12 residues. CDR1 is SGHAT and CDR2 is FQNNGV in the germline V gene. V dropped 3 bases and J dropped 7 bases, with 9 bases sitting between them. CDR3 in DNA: TGTGCCAGCAGCTTCAGGGCCGATGAAGCTTTCTTT. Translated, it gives CASSFRADEAFF.

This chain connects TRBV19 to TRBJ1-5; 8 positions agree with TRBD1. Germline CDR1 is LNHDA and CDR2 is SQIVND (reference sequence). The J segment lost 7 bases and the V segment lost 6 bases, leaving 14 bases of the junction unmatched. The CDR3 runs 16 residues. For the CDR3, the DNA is TGTGCCAGTAGCCCTGGCCTCAGGGGGCTAAGACAGCCCCAGCATTTT. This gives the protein CASSPGLRGLRQPQHF.

The CDR3: CASSQTTGVVSYEQYF. In DNA, the CDR3 is TGCGCCAGCAGTCAAACAACAGGGGTAGTTTCCTACGAGCAGTACTTC. This chain links TRBV23-1 with TRBJ2-7, with 7 positions matching TRBD1. TRBV23-1 is an open reading frame whose function is uncertain. The trim removed 2 bases at V and 1 base at J, leaving 8 bases unmatched. This CDR3 contains 16 residues.

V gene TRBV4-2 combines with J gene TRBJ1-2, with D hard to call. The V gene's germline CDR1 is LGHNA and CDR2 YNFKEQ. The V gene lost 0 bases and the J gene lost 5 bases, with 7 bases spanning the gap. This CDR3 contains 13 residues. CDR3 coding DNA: TGTGCCAGCAGCCAAGATCTAGGGTATGGCTACACCTTC. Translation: CASSQDLGYGYTF.

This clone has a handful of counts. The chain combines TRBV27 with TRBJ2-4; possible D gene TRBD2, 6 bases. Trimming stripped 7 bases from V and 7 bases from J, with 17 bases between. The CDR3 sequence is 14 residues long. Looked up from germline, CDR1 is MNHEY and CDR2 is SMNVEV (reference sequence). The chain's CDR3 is CASKVGRDFNIQYF. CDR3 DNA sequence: TGTGCCAGCAAAGTGGGACGGGACTTTAACATTCAGTACTTC.

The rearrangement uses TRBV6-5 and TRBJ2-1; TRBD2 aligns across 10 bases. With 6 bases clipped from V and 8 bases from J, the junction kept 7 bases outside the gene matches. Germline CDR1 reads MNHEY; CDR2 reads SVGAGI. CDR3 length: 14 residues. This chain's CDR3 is CASSPGLAVHEQFF. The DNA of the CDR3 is TGTGCCAGCAGCCCCGGACTAGCGGTCCATGAGCAGTTCTTC.

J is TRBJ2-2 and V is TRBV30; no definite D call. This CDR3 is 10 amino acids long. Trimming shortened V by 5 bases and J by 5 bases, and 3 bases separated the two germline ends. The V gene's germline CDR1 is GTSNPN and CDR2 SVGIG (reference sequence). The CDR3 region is CAWATGELFF. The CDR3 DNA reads TGTGCCTGGGCTACCGGGGAGCTGTTTTTT.

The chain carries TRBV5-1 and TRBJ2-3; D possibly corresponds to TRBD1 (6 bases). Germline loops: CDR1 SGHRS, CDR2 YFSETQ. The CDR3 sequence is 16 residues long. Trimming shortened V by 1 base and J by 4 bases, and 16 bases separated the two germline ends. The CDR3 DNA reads TGCGCCAGCAGCTTGTACAGGGAAGGACCCCCAGATACGCAGTATTTT. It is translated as CASSLYREGPPDTQYF.

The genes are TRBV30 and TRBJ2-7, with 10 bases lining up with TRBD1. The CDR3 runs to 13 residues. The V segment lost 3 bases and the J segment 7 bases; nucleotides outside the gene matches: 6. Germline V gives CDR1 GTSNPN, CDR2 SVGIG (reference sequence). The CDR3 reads CAWSGDRGLEQYF. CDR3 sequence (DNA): TGTGCCTGGAGCGGGGACAGGGGCTTGGAGCAGTACTTC.

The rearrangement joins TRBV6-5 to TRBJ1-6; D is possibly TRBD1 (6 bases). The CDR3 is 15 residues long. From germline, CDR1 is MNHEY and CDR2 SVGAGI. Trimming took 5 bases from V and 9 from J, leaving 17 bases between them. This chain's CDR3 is CASSIIQGSSSPLHF. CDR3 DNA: TGTGCCAGCAGTATCATACAGGGAAGCTCTTCACCCCTCCACTTT.

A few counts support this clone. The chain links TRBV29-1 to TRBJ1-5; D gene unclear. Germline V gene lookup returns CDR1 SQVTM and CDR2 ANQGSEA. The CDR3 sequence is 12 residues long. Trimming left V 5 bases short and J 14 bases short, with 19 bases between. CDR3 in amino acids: CSVRAGNQPEHF. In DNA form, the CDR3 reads TGCAGCGTTCGGGCAGGCAATCAGCCGGAGCATTTT.

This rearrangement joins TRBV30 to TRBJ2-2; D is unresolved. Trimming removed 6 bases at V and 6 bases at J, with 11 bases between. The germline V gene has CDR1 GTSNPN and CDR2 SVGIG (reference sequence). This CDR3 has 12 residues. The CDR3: CACISQAGELFF. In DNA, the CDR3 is TGTGCCTGTATTAGTCAGGCCGGGGAGCTGTTTTTT.

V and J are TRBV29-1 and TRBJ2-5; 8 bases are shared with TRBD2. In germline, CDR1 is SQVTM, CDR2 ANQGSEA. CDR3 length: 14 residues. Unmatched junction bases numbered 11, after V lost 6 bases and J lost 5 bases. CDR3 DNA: TGCAGCGTCGTCGACCGGGGGGGCCGGGAGACCCAGTACTTC. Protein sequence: CSVVDRGGRETQYF.

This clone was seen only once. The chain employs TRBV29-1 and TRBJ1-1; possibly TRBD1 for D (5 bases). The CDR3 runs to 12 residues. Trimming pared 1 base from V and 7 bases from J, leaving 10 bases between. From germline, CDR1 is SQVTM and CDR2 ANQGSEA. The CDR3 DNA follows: TGCAGCGTTGAAGGGGGGACGGGTGAAGCTTTCTTT. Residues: CSVEGGTGEAFF.

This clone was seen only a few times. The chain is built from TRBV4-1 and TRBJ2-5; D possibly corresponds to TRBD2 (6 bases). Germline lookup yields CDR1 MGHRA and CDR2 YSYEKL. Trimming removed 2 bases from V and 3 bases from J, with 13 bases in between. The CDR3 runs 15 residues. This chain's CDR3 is CASSQRKGGKETQYF. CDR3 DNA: TGCGCCAGCAGCCAACGTAAGGGAGGAAAAGAGACCCAGTACTTC.

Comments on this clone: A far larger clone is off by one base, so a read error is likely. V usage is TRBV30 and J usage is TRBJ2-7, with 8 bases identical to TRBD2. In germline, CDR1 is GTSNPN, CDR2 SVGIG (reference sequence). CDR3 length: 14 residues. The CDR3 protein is CARSVDSGVYEQYF. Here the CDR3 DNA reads TGTGCCCGGAGTGTTGATAGCGGGGTCTACGAGCAGTACTTC.

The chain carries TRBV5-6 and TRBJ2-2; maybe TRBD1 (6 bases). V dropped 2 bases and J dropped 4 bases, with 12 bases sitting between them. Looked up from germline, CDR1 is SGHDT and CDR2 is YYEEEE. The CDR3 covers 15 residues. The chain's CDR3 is CASSFGTGITGELFF. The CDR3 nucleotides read TGTGCCAGCAGCTTTGGAACAGGGATCACCGGGGAGCTGTTTTTT.

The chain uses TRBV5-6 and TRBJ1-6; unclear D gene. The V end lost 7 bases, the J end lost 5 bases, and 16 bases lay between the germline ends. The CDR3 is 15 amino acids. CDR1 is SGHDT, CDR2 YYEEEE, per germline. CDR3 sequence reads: CASQMLPENNSPLHF. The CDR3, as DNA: TGTGCCAGCCAGATGTTGCCGGAAAATAATTCACCCCTCCACTTT. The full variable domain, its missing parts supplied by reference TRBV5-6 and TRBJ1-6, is DAGVTQSPTHLIKTRGQQVTLRCSPKSGHDTVSWYQQALGQGPQFIFQYYEEEERQRGNFPDRFSGHQFPNYSSELNVNALLLGDSALYLCASQMLPENNSPLHFGNGTRLTVT.

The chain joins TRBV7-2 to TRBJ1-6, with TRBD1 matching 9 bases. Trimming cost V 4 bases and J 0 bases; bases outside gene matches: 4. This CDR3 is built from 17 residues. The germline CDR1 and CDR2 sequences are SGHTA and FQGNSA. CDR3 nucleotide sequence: TGTGCCAGCAGCTGGACAGGGGAAAGCTCCTATAATTCACCCCTCCACTTT. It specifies CASSWTGESSYNSPLHF.

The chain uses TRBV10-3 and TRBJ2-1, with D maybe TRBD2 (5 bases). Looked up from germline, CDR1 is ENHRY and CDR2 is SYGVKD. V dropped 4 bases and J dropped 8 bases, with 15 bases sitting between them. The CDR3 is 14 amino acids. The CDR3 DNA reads TGTGCCATCAGTGCAGCGGACGATATCGATGAGCAGTTCTTC. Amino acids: CAISAADDIDEQFF.

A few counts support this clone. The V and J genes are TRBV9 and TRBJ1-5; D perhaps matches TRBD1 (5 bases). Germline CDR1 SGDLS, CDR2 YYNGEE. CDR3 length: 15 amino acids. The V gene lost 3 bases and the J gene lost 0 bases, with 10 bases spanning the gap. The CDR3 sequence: CASSATADSNQPQHF. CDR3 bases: TGTGCCAGCAGCGCGACAGCGGATAGCAATCAGCCCCAGCATTTT.

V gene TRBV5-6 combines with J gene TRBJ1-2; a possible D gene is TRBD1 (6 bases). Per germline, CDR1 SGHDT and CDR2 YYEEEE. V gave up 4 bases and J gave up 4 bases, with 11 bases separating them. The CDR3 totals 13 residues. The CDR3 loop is CASSAQGAYGYTF. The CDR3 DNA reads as TGTGCCAGCAGCGCACAGGGTGCCTATGGCTACACCTTC. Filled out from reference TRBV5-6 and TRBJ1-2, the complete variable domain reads DAGVTQSPTHLIKTRGQQVTLRCSPKSGHDTVSWYQQALGQGPQFIFQYYEEEERQRGNFPDRFSGHQFPNYSSELNVNALLLGDSALYLCASSAQGAYGYTFGSGTRLTVV.

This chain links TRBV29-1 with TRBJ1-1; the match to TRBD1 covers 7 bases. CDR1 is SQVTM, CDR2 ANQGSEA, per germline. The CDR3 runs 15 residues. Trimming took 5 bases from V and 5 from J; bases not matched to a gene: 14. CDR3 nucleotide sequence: TGCAGCGTTTACCCCGACGGGGCAGGGGGAACTGAAGCTTTCTTT. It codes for CSVYPDGAGGTEAFF.

CDR3 nucleotides: TGCAGCGTTGAAACCAATGAGCAGTTCTTC. Protein product: CSVETNEQFF. V gene TRBV29-1 combines with J gene TRBJ2-1; D is uncertain. The CDR3 is 10 residues long. Germline CDR1 reads SQVTM; CDR2 reads ANQGSEA. The ends were cut back, 2 bases at V and 6 bases at J, with 2 bases in the middle.

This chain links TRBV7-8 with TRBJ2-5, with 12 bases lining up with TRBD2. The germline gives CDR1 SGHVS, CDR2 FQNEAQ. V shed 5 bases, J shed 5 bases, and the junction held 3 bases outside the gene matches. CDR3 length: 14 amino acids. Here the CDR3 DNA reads TGTGCCAGCAGCCCTAGCGGGGGGGTCGAGACCCAGTACTTC. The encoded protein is CASSPSGGVETQYF.